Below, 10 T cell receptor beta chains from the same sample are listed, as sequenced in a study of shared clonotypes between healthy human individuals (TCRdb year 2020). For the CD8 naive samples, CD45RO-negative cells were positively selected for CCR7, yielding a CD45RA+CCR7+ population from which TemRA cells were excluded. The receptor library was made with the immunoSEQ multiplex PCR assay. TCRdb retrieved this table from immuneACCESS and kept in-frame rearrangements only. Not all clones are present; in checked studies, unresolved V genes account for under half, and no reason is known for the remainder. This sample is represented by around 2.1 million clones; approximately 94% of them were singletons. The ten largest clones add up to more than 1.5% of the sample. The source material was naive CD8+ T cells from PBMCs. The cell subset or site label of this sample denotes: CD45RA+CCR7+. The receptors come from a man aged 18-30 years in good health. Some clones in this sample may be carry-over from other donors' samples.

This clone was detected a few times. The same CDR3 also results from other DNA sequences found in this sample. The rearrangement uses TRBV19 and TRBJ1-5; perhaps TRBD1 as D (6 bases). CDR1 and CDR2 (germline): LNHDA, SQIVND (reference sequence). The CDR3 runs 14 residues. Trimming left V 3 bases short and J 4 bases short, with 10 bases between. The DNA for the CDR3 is TGTGCCAGTAGTATTAGGGACACTAATCAGCCCCAGCATTTT. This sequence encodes CASSIRDTNQPQHF.

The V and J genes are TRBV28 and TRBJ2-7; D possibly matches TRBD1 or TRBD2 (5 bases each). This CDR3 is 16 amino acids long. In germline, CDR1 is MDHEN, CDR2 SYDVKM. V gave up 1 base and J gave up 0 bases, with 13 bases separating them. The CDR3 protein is CASSLSSGQPSYEQYF. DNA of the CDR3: TGTGCCAGCAGTTTATCATCGGGGCAGCCCTCCTACGAGCAGTACTTC.

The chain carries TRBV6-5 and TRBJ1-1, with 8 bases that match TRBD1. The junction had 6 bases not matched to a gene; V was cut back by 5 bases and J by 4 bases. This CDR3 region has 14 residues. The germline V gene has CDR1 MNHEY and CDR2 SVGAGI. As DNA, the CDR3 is TGTGCCAGCAGTGAGATAACAGGGGGCACTGAAGCTTTCTTT. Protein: CASSEITGGTEAFF.

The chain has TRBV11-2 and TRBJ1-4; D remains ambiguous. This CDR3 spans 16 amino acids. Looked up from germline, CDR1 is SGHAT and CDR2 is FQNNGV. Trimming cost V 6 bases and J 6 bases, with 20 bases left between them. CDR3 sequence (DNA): TGTGCCAGCAGAGGCTTCTCTGAAGCGACGGATGAAAAACTGTTTTTT. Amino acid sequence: CASRGFSEATDEKLFF.

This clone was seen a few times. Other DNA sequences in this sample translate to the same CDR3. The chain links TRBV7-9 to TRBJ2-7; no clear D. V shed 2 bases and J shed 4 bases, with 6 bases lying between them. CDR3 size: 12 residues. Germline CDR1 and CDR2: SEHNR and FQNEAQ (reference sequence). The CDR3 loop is CASSLSSYEQYF. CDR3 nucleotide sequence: TGTGCCAGCAGCTTATCCTCGTACGAGCAGTACTTC.

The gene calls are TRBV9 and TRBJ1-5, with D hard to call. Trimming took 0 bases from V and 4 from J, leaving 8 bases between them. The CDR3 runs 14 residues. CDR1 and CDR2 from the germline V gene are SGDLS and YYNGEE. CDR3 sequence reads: CASSVGGENQPQHF. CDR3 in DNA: TGTGCCAGCAGCGTAGGTGGGGAAAATCAGCCCCAGCATTTT.

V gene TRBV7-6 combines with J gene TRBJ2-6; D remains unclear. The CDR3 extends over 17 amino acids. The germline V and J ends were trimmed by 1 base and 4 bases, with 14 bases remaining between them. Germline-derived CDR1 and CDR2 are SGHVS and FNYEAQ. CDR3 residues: CASSLVGLGPGANVLTF. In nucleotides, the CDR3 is TGTGCCAGCAGCTTAGTCGGCCTAGGCCCCGGGGCCAACGTCCTGACTTTC.

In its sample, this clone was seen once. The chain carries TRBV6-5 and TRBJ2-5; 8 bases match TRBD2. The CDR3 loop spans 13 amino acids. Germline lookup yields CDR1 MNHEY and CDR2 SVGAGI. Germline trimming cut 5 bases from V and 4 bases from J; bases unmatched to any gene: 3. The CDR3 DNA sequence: TGTGCCAGCAGTCCCCTAGCGGGAGAGACCCAGTACTTC. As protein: CASSPLAGETQYF.

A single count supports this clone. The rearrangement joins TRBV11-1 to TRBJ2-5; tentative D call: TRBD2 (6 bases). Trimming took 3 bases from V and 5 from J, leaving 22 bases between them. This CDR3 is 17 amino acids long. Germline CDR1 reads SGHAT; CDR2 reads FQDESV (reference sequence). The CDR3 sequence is CASSLPGLSTVPETQYF. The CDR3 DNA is TGTGCCAGCAGCTTGCCCGGACTATCCACTGTTCCGGAGACCCAGTACTTC.

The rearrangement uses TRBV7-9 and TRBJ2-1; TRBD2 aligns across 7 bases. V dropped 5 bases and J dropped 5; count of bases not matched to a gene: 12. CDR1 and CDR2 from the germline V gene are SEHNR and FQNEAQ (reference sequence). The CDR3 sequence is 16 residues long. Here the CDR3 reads CASSPRAGARHNEQFF. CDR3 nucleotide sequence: TGTGCCAGCAGCCCCAGGGCGGGAGCTCGGCACAATGAGCAGTTCTTC. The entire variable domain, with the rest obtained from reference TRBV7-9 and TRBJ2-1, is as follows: DTGVSQNPRHKITKRGQNVTFRCDPISEHNRLYWYRQTLGQGPEFLTYFQNEAQLEKSRLLSDRFSAERPKGSFSTLEIQRTEQGDSAMYLCASSPRAGARHNEQFFGPGTRLTVL.